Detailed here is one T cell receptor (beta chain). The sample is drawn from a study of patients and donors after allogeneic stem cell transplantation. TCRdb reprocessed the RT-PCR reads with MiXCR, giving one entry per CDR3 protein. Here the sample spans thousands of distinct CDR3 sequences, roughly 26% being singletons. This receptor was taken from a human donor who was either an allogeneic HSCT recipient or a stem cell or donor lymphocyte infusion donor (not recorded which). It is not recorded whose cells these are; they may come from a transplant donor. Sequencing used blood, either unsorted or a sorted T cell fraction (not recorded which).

CDR3 region: CASGEGERAFF. The CDR3 DNA follows: TGTGCCAGCGGGGAAGGGGAAAGAGCTTTCTTT. The chain has TRBV7-9 and TRBJ1-1, with D perhaps matching TRBD1 (5 bases). Looked up from germline, CDR1 is SEHNR and CDR2 is FQNEAQ (reference sequence). CDR3 size: 11 residues. The germline V and J ends were trimmed by 8 bases and 10 bases, with 14 bases remaining between them. The variable domain in full, with the rest retrieved from reference TRBV7-9 and TRBJ1-1, is DTGVSQNPRHKITKRGQNVTFRCDPISEHNRLYWYRQTLGQGPEFLTYFQNEAQLEKSRLLSDRFSAERPKGSFSTLEIQRTEQGDSAMYLCASGEGERAFFGQGTRLTVV.